The T cell receptor beta chain described here comes from a study of T-cell reconstitution after alpha-beta-depleted transplantation in children. Unique molecular identifiers were incorporated into the prepared TCRbeta library. TCRdb re-called the PCR reads with MiXCR, one entry per CDR3 protein. The sample has hundreds of thousands of distinct CDR3 sequences, 10% seen once. The CDR3 has 16 amino acids. CDR1 MNHEY and CDR2 SMNVEV come from the germline V gene (reference sequence). The junction had 11 bases not matched to a gene; V was cut back by 1 base and J by 9 bases. This clonotype was seen repeatedly, ten times or more.

Here the sequenced sample was PBMCs, taken before TCRalphabeta/CD19-depleted stem cell transplant. The sequence derives from a child aged 2 to 15 with inherited bone marrow failure, due to receive a stem cell transplant. V and J are TRBV27 and TRBJ2-4; 8 bases are shared with TRBD1. The CDR3 coding sequence is TGTGCCAGCAGTTTATACCCCTTTGGAACAGGGGGCATTCAGTACTTC. Protein product: CASSLYPFGTGGIQYF.